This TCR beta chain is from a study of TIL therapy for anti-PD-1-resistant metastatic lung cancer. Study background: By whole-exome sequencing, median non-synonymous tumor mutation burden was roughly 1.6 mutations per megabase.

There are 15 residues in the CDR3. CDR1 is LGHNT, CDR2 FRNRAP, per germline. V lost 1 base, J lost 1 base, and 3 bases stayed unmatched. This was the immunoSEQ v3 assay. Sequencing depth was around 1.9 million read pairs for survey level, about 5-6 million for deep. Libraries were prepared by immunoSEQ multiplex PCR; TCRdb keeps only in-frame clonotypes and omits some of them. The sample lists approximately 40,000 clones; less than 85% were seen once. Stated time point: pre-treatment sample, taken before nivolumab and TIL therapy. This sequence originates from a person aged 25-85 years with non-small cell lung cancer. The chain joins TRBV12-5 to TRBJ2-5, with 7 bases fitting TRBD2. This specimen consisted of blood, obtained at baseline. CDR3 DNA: TGTGCTAGTGGTTTGGGTGGGGGGGGCCAAGAGACCCAGTACTTC. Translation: CASGLGGGGQETQYF.